A selection of T cell receptor beta chains follows, all from one sample in a study of CD8+ T cells in alopecia areata. Some clones are missing from TCRdb's copy, which holds only in-frame ones; the method was immunoSEQ multiplex PCR. The data contain about 250,000 clones, about 68% of them seen just once; the ten biggest clones take up around 1.2%. Sequencing was performed on CD4+ T cells sorted from blood, taken at week 0. The receptors come from a human donor with alopecia areata. CDR3s include the opening cysteine and the closing phenylalanine or tryptophan. The D gene is left open where the match is weak. Clone sizes are given selectively: once, few, many, or a class where the clone is expanded.

j_call clone_size d_call v_call cdr3_aa cdr3_nt
TRBJ2-1 . TRBD2 TRBV5-1 CASSPGLAGSTEQFF TGCGCCAGCAGCCCGGGACTAGCGGGGAGCACTGAGCAGTTCTTC
TRBJ2-5 . . TRBV5-1 CASSRDRETQYF TGCGCCAGCAGCCGGGACCGTGAGACCCAGTACTTC
TRBJ1-5 . . TRBV5-6 CASSLQGMQPQHF TGTGCCAGCAGCTTGCAGGGAATGCAGCCCCAGCATTTT
TRBJ2-5 . TRBD1 TRBV4-2 CASSQAGQDQETQYF TGTGCCAGCAGCCAAGCGGGACAGGACCAAGAGACCCAGTACTTC
TRBJ1-2 . . TRBV29-1 CSVGDSNYGYTF TGCAGCGTTGGCGACAGTAACTATGGCTACACCTTC
TRBJ1-5 . . TRBV2 CASSEGNQQPQHF TGTGCCAGCTCGGAGGGGAATCAGCAGCCCCAGCATTTT
TRBJ1-1 . . TRBV6-5 CASSTWRRVGSEAFF TGTGCCAGCAGCACATGGCGGCGGGTTGGTAGTGAAGCTTTCTTT
TRBJ1-5 . . TRBV2 CASSVEGGGNQPQHF TGTGCCAGCAGTGTGGAGGGCGGTGGCAATCAGCCCCAGCATTTT
TRBJ2-7 . TRBD1 TRBV2 CASSKVPGQGDDEQYF TGTGCCAGCAGTAAAGTCCCCGGACAGGGTGACGACGAGCAGTACTTC
TRBJ2-3 . . TRBV5-4 CASSLGPPDTQYF TGTGCCAGCAGCTTGGGTCCTCCAGATACGCAGTATTTT
TRBJ2-3 . TRBD2 TRBV7-9 CASSPGGRLNTTQYF TGTGCCAGCAGCCCCGGGGGGAGGCTCAATACGACGCAGTATTTT
TRBJ2-1 once TRBD1 TRBV25-1 CASSDPGQGDNEQFF TGTGCCAGCTCCGATCCGGGACAGGGCGACAATGAGCAGTTCTTC
TRBJ2-6 . . TRBV9 CASSSQGVGANVLTF TGTGCCAGCAGCTCACAGGGAGTGGGGGCCAACGTCCTGACTTTC
TRBJ2-5 . . TRBV25-1 CASSVLETQYF TGTGCCAGCAGTGTCTTAGAGACCCAGTACTTC
TRBJ2-3 . . TRBV4-1 CASSRPATDTQYF TGCGCCAGCAGCCGACCAGCGACAGATACGCAGTATTTT
TRBJ1-5 . . TRBV7-9 CASSTDGVRQPQHF TGTGCCAGCAGCACAGACGGGGTCCGGCAGCCCCAGCATTTT
TRBJ1-1 . TRBD1 TRBV29-1 CSVKGANTEAFF TGCAGCGTAAAGGGGGCGAACACTGAAGCTTTCTTT
TRBJ1-6 . . TRBV2 CASREDGIGPPLHF TGTGCCAGCAGAGAGGACGGAATAGGGCCACCCCTCCACTTT
TRBJ1-6 . . TRBV27 CASQGSSYNSPLHF TGTGCCAGCCAGGGGAGCTCCTATAATTCACCCCTCCACTTT
TRBJ2-5 few TRBD1 TRBV7-2 CASSFQRGQAETQYF TGTGCCAGCAGCTTTCAGAGGGGGCAGGCAGAGACCCAGTACTTC
TRBJ2-2 once . TRBV11-2 CASSFQNTGELFF TGTGCCAGCAGCTTCCAAAACACCGGGGAGCTGTTTTTT
TRBJ1-5 . . TRBV2 CASSERAGNQPQHF TGTGCCAGCAGTGAAAGGGCAGGCAATCAGCCCCAGCATTTT
TRBJ1-2 . . TRBV29-1 CSVDRDGYTF TGCAGCGTTGACAGGGATGGCTACACCTTC
TRBJ1-2 . . TRBV6-5 CASGFPNYGYTF TGTGCCAGCGGGTTTCCCAACTATGGCTACACCTTC
TRBJ2-2 . . TRBV5-6 CASSLVNGELFF TGTGCCAGCAGCTTGGTTAACGGGGAGCTGTTTTTT
TRBJ2-1 . TRBD1 TRBV30 CAWNSGQGGNEQFF TGTGCCTGGAACTCGGGACAGGGTGGCAATGAGCAGTTCTTC
TRBJ2-3 . . TRBV29-1 CSVAGPLSDTQYF TGCAGCGTTGCGGGACCGTTATCAGATACGCAGTATTTT
TRBJ2-7 . . TRBV30 CAWRGAYEQYF TGTGCCTGGAGGGGAGCCTACGAGCAGTACTTC
TRBJ2-7 few TRBD2 TRBV14 CASSKGLAGRSSYEQYF TGTGCCAGCAGCAAAGGACTAGCGGGGAGAAGCTCCTACGAGCAGTACTTC
TRBJ1-1 once . TRBV6-6 CASSYRLIGGVTEAFF TGTGCCAGCAGTTACCGACTCATAGGGGGGGTGACTGAAGCTTTCTTT
TRBJ1-1 . . TRBV20-1 CSAPTGGEAFF TGCAGTGCACCGACCGGGGGGGAAGCTTTCTTT
TRBJ2-1 few TRBD2 TRBV7-2 CASSRTRSLAGSYNEQFF TGTGCCAGCAGCCGGACCCGTAGTCTAGCGGGGAGCTACAATGAGCAGTTCTTC
TRBJ2-7 . TRBD1 TRBV7-3 CASSLLGTGGYEQYF TGTGCCAGCAGCTTGTTGGGGACAGGGGGCTACGAGCAGTACTTC
TRBJ2-3 . . TRBV9 CASSTRDDQYF TGTGCCAGCAGCACCCGGGACGACCAGTATTTT
TRBJ1-5 . . TRBV12-5 CASGFGNRYNQPQHF TGTGCTAGTGGTTTCGGGAACAGATACAATCAGCCCCAGCATTTT
TRBJ2-7 . TRBD1 TRBV2 CARGQGGYEQYF TGTGCCAGGGGACAGGGAGGCTACGAGCAGTACTTC
TRBJ2-5 . TRBD1 TRBV7-2 CASSPGTGHRAETQYF TGTGCCAGCAGCCCAGGGACAGGGCACAGGGCAGAGACCCAGTACTTC
TRBJ1-2 . TRBD1 TRBV30 CAWSAPGTAIYGYTF TGTGCCTGGAGTGCCCCCGGGACAGCTATCTATGGCTACACCTTC
TRBJ2-7 . . TRBV15 CATSRDKSRPAYEQYF TGTGCCACCAGCAGAGATAAGAGCAGGCCGGCCTATGAGCAGTACTTC
TRBJ2-5 . TRBD2 TRBV7-9 CASSLGGLAGQETQYF TGTGCCAGCAGCTTAGGAGGGCTAGCGGGCCAAGAGACCCAGTACTTC
TRBJ2-2 . . TRBV6-1 CASRAVGELFF TGTGCCAGCAGAGCAGTCGGGGAGCTGTTTTTT
TRBJ1-4 . . TRBV29-1 CSVAQGSDEKLFF TGCAGCGTTGCACAGGGATCGGATGAAAAACTGTTTTTT
TRBJ2-5 . . TRBV5-4 CASSLGVDQETQYF TGTGCCAGCAGCTTGGGGGTGGACCAAGAGACCCAGTACTTC
TRBJ2-3 . . TRBV7-2 CASSLELAGTQYF TGTGCCAGCAGCTTAGAACTAGCCGGTACGCAGTATTTT
TRBJ2-5 . . TRBV6-6 CASIPEGQETQYF TGTGCCAGCATCCCCGAGGGCCAAGAGACCCAGTACTTC
TRBJ1-2 . TRBD1 TRBV6-5 CASSYVTGGDYGYTF TGTGCCAGCAGTTACGTGACAGGGGGCGACTATGGCTACACCTTC
TRBJ1-5 . . TRBV30 CAWDDSLNQPQHF TGTGCCTGGGATGACAGTCTGAATCAGCCCCAGCATTTT
TRBJ2-7 . . TRBV14 CASSQVNRAYEQYF TGTGCCAGCAGCCAAGTTAACAGGGCCTACGAGCAGTACTTC
TRBJ2-7 . . TRBV20-1 CSGLALGEQYF TGCTCGGGACTTGCCCTGGGGGAGCAGTACTTC
TRBJ2-6 . . TRBV5-1 CASSPGTSHSGANVLTF TGCGCCAGCAGCCCCGGGACTTCCCACTCTGGGGCCAACGTCCTGACTTTC
TRBJ2-7 . . TRBV9 CASSVGDKSYEQYF TGTGCCAGCAGCGTAGGGGACAAGTCCTACGAGCAGTACTTC
TRBJ1-5 few . TRBV15 CATSRDKGAGNQPQHF TGTGCCACCAGCAGAGATAAAGGGGCAGGGAATCAGCCCCAGCATTTT
TRBJ1-2 . . TRBV30 CACRGGYGYTF TGTGCCTGCCGGGGGGGGTATGGCTACACCTTC
TRBJ2-6 few TRBD1 TRBV29-1 CSVEGTGGSGANVLTF TGCAGCGTTGAAGGGACAGGGGGGTCTGGGGCCAACGTCCTGACTTTC
TRBJ2-7 . . TRBV30 CACTLGGRLVYEQYF TGTGCCTGTACCTTGGGGGGTAGATTGGTCTACGAGCAGTACTTC